This T cell receptor (beta chain) was observed in a study of monozygotic twins with inflammatory bowel disease. Regarding the study as a whole: Findings did not support one strong IBD-associated signal or clonotype.

TCRdb processed the 5' RACE reads again and assigns one entry to each CDR3 protein, with no DNA. This sample's clone table lists around 380,000 distinct CDR3 sequences. Germline loops: CDR1 SGHRS, CDR2 YFSETQ. This CDR3 comprises 14 residues. A note on this clonotype: The antigen remains unidentified.

Sampling involved one blood draw (2.5 ml) for every donor. This clonotype was obtained from a human donor with ulcerative colitis or Crohn's disease, or a healthy co-twin of an affected twin (not recorded which). The material sequenced was blood. The chain employs TRBV5-1 and TRBJ2-7; as DNA is missing, the TRBD1 call by TCRdb cannot be tested. The CDR3 spells CASSLGDASYEQYF. The entire variable domain, with the rest obtained from reference TRBV5-1 and TRBJ2-7, is as follows: KAGVTQTPRYLIKTRGQQVTLSCSPISGHRSVSWYQQTPGQGLQFLFEYFSETQRNKGNFPGRFSGRQFSNSRSEMNVSTLELGDSALYLCASSLGDASYEQYFGPGTRLTVT.